The 30 T cell receptor beta chains below were found in one sample sequenced in a study of graft-versus-host responses after intestinal transplantation. The protocol was immunoSEQ multiplex PCR, while the TCRdb copy is restricted to in-frame clones and leaves out a portion. The repertoire holds around 30,000 clones, approximately 90% seen once, with roughly 11% in the top ten. This sample comprised PBMCs, obtained roughly 68 weeks after intestinal transplantation. These receptors were collected from a human patient who received an intestinal transplant, so some T cells may come from the graft donor.

This clone was counted once. This chain links TRBV19 with TRBJ2-1; the D is unclear. Per germline, CDR1 LNHDA and CDR2 SQIVND (reference sequence). The CDR3 covers 16 residues. Trimming cost V 4 bases and J 4 bases, with 17 bases left between them. CDR3 residues: CASSKSRAAPYNEQFF. In nucleotides, the CDR3 is TGTGCCAGTAGTAAATCTCGAGCAGCACCTTACAATGAGCAGTTCTTC. Using reference TRBV19 and TRBJ2-1 for the parts outside the CDR3, the full variable domain is DGGITQSPKYLFRKEGQNVTLSCEQNLNHDAMYWYRQDPGQGLRLIYYSQIVNDFQKGDIAEGYSVSREKKESFPLTVTSAQKNPTAFYLCASSKSRAAPYNEQFFGPGTRLTVL.

The V and J genes are TRBV5-4 and TRBJ2-5; a possible D gene is TRBD2 (5 bases). Trimming stripped 1 base from V and 3 bases from J, with 16 bases between. The CDR3 is made up of 16 amino acids. From germline, CDR1 is SGHNT and CDR2 YYREEE (reference sequence). The CDR3 sequence: CASSLNRGGAEETQYF. The CDR3 coding sequence is TGTGCCAGCAGCTTGAATCGTGGAGGAGCGGAAGAGACCCAGTACTTC.

The chain has TRBV11-2 and TRBJ2-7, with D uncertain. V gave up 5 bases and J gave up 3 bases, with 11 bases separating them. Germline CDR1 SGHAT, CDR2 FQNNGV. The CDR3 length is 13 residues. The CDR3 DNA reads TGTGCCAGCAGCCCCGGACCGCGCTACGAGCAGTACTTC. It encodes CASSPGPRYEQYF.

The rearrangement uses TRBV19 and TRBJ2-1; possibly TRBD1 or TRBD2 for D (5 bases each). Germline-derived CDR1 and CDR2 are LNHDA and SQIVND (reference sequence). The CDR3 has 14 amino acids. V dropped 3 bases and J dropped 2 bases, with 8 bases sitting between them. CDR3 in DNA: TGTGCCAGTAGTATCCCGGGACCCTACAATGAGCAGTTCTTC. Translation gives CASSIPGPYNEQFF. Supplemented by reference TRBV19 and TRBJ2-1, the full variable domain reads DGGITQSPKYLFRKEGQNVTLSCEQNLNHDAMYWYRQDPGQGLRLIYYSQIVNDFQKGDIAEGYSVSREKKESFPLTVTSAQKNPTAFYLCASSIPGPYNEQFFGPGTRLTVL.

In its sample, this clone was seen a few times. The chain links TRBV7-6 to TRBJ1-6; 7 bases are a match to TRBD1. Germline values: CDR1 SGHVS, CDR2 FNYEAQ. This CDR3 comprises 16 residues. The V and J ends lost 0 bases and 8 bases, in that order; junction bases with no gene match: 7. The CDR3 here is CASSLAQGSSYSPLHF. The CDR3 DNA follows: TGTGCCAGCAGCTTAGCACAGGGGTCGTCGTATTCACCCCTCCACTTT.

The V gene is TRBV7-8, the J gene TRBJ2-1, with D unclear. The CDR3 extends over 13 amino acids. V dropped 3 bases and J dropped 6 bases, with 9 bases sitting between them. Germline V lookup: CDR1 SGHVS, CDR2 FQNEAQ. The CDR3 protein is CASSFFTGNEQFF. CDR3 nucleotides: TGTGCCAGCAGCTTCTTTACGGGCAATGAGCAGTTCTTC.

J is TRBJ2-1 and V is TRBV2, with D tentatively TRBD1 or TRBD2 (5 bases each). The CDR3 totals 13 residues. Looked up from germline, CDR1 is SNHLY and CDR2 is FYNNEI. Trimming removed 3 bases from V and 4 bases from J, with 7 bases in between. The CDR3 here is CASSDGGYNEQFF. The CDR3 DNA reads TGTGCCAGCAGTGATGGGGGTTACAATGAGCAGTTCTTC.

V usage is TRBV5-6 and J usage is TRBJ2-2; weak D call: TRBD1 (6 bases). Trimming took off 0 bases at V and 6 bases at J, with 12 bases between the two ends. CDR1 SGHDT and CDR2 YYEEEE come from the germline V gene. The CDR3 length is 15 residues. The CDR3 protein is CASSLGAGAPGELFF. Written as DNA, the CDR3 is TGTGCCAGCAGCTTGGGGGCAGGGGCTCCCGGGGAGCTGTTTTTT.

The table lists this clone with a count of one. The chain's CDR3 is CSAGPPTEAFF. The DNA of the CDR3 is TGCAGCGCCGGGCCCCCGACTGAAGCTTTCTTT. V is TRBV29-1 and J is TRBJ1-1; D is undetermined. Per germline, CDR1 SQVTM and CDR2 ANQGSEA. Between the trimmed V and J ends, which lost 7 bases and 5 bases, there was a span of 11 bases. The CDR3 runs to 11 residues.

This clone was seen only once. The gene calls are TRBV4-2 and TRBJ1-5; 7 nucleotides match TRBD1. Germline trimming cut 1 base from V and 0 bases from J; bases unmatched to any gene: 6. The CDR3 is 17 amino acids. Germline V CDR1 and CDR2: LGHNA, YNFKEQ. CDR3 nucleotides: TGTGCCAGCAGCCAAGCCGGGACAGAGAATAGCAATCAGCCCCAGCATTTT. Amino acid sequence: CASSQAGTENSNQPQHF.

This clone turned up a few times. V gene TRBV6-5 combines with J gene TRBJ2-1, with 7 bases lining up with TRBD2. After removal of 7 bases from V and 3 bases from J, the junction contained 9 bases not matched to a gene. Germline CDR1 MNHEY, CDR2 SVGAGI. This CDR3 region has 15 residues. The CDR3 sequence: CASKNVAGVYNEQFF. The CDR3 bases are TGTGCCAGCAAGAACGTAGCGGGTGTCTACAATGAGCAGTTCTTC.

Only one count was recorded for this clone. This chain joins TRBV11-2 and TRBJ1-1; D unresolved. Trimming cost V 5 bases and J 1 base, with 11 bases left between them. The CDR3 runs 14 residues. Germline V CDR1 and CDR2: SGHAT, FQNNGV. CDR3 amino acids: CASSATVKNTEAFF. The CDR3 nucleotides are TGTGCCAGCAGCGCCACAGTTAAGAACACTGAAGCTTTCTTT.

The chain uses TRBV5-1 and TRBJ2-2; D is unclear. In germline, CDR1 is SGHRS, CDR2 YFSETQ. This CDR3 is 12 amino acids long. Trimming pared 5 bases from V and 4 bases from J, leaving 6 bases between. The CDR3 sequence is CASRRSTGELFF. DNA of the CDR3: TGCGCCAGCAGGAGAAGCACCGGGGAGCTGTTTTTT.

The V and J genes are TRBV6-1 and TRBJ2-5, with TRBD2 as a possible D gene (5 bases). Trimming shortened V by 8 bases and J by 5 bases, and 15 bases separated the two germline ends. This CDR3 is 13 amino acids long. Germline V gene lookup returns CDR1 MNHNS and CDR2 SASEGT. CDR3 in amino acids: CASSGYSQETQYF. CDR3 sequence (DNA): TGTGCCAGCTCGGGGTACAGTCAGGAGACCCAGTACTTC.

The genes are TRBV4-1 and TRBJ2-2; D is ambiguous. This CDR3 spans 13 amino acids. Germline V gene lookup returns CDR1 MGHRA and CDR2 YSYEKL. The V end lost 2 bases, the J end lost 6 bases, and 7 bases lay between the germline ends. CDR3 sequence (DNA): TGCGCCAGCAGCCAAAAGGTCGCCGGGGAGCTGTTTTTT. Translating gives CASSQKVAGELFF.

This clone has a single count. CDR3 in amino acids: CAISGGTSVSYEQYF. The CDR3 coding sequence is TGTGCCATCAGTGGGGGGACTAGCGTTTCCTACGAGCAGTACTTC. This chain joins TRBV10-3 and TRBJ2-7; 10 positions match TRBD2. The CDR3 extends over 15 amino acids. Germline values: CDR1 ENHRY, CDR2 SYGVKD. Trimming at V came to 4 bases and at J to 1 base, leaving 4 bases not matched to a gene.

This clone has a single count. The same CDR3 can be traced to other DNA sequences in this sample. The chain combines TRBV5-4 with TRBJ2-7; 9 bases are shared with TRBD2. The trim removed 0 bases at V and 0 bases at J, leaving 4 bases unmatched. The CDR3 loop spans 16 amino acids. The germline gives CDR1 SGHNT, CDR2 YYREEE (reference sequence). The CDR3 region has the DNA TGTGCCAGCAGCTTGGCCGGGACTAGCCTCTCCTACGAGCAGTACTTC. This sequence encodes CASSLAGTSLSYEQYF. The entire variable domain, with the rest obtained from reference TRBV5-4 and TRBJ2-7, is as follows: ETGVTQSPTHLIKTRGQQVTLRCSSQSGHNTVSWYQQALGQGPQFIFQYYREEENGRGNFPPRFSGLQFPNYSSELNVNALELDDSALYLCASSLAGTSLSYEQYFGPGTRLTVT.

V and J are TRBV5-3 and TRBJ2-1; TRBD2 aligns across 10 bases. TRBV5-3 is reported as an ORF; its role is uncertain. This CDR3 comprises 15 residues. V trimming: 1 base; J trimming: 6 bases; junction bases outside the gene matches: 4. CDR3 nucleotide sequence: TGTGCCAGAAGCTTGTACCTAGCGGGGGTCAATGAGCAGTTCTTC. Encoded protein: CARSLYLAGVNEQFF.

This clone turned up a few times. The sample contains more than one DNA sequence encoding this CDR3. DNA for the CDR3: TGTGCCAGCAGCGGACAGCTGGGGGGCTACACCTTC. This encodes CASSGQLGGYTF. This chain links TRBV6-1 with TRBJ1-2, with a weak D call TRBD1 (6 bases). Germline assignment: CDR1 MNHNS and CDR2 SASEGT. CDR3 length equals 12 residues. Trimming took off 6 bases at V and 8 bases at J, with 13 bases between the two ends.

This sequence joins TRBV7-6 and TRBJ1-2, with 7 positions matching TRBD1. Trimming at V came to 4 bases and at J to 6 bases, leaving 11 bases not matched to a gene. The V gene's germline CDR1 is SGHVS and CDR2 FNYEAQ. The CDR3 length is 15 residues. CDR3 DNA sequence: TGTGCCAGCAGCTCCCGACAGGGACCGGGGGATGGCTACACCTTC. Amino acid sequence: CASSSRQGPGDGYTF.

The table lists this clone with a few counts. V and J are TRBV7-2 and TRBJ1-2; 10 bases match TRBD1. The J segment lost 6 bases and the V segment lost 4 bases, leaving 5 bases of the junction unmatched. The CDR3 extends over 14 amino acids. Germline V gene data show CDR1 as SGHTA and CDR2 as FQGNSA. The CDR3 loop is CASSSTGGRHGYTF. CDR3 in DNA: TGTGCCAGCAGCTCGACAGGGGGCCGGCATGGCTACACCTTC.

The chain uses TRBV28 and TRBJ2-7; 9 nucleotides align to TRBD1. Germline V CDR1 and CDR2: MDHEN, SYDVKM. V shed 6 bases, J shed 2 bases, and the junction held 8 bases outside the gene matches. The CDR3 consists of 15 residues. The CDR3 nucleotides read TGTGCCAGCAGGAAGACAGGGGGGGGACCCTACGAGCAGTACTTC. Translation: CASRKTGGGPYEQYF.

This clone has a handful of counts. This rearrangement joins TRBV5-5 to TRBJ1-2, with 9 bases fitting TRBD1. This CDR3 is 16 amino acids long. Germline V lookup: CDR1 SGHKS, CDR2 YYEKEE (reference sequence). The V and J ends lost 0 bases and 2 bases, in that order; junction bases with no gene match: 5. Here the CDR3 reads CASSLVQGAPNYGYTF. CDR3 coding DNA: TGTGCCAGCAGCTTGGTACAGGGGGCCCCAAACTATGGCTACACCTTC.

The DNA of the CDR3 is TGTGCCAGTAGTGTCACAGGAACTTACGAGCAGTACTTC. This codes for CASSVTGTYEQYF. The chain employs TRBV19 and TRBJ2-7, with D possibly being TRBD1 (5 bases). With 5 bases removed from V and 4 bases from J, the gap between germline ends came to 12 bases. The CDR3 has 13 amino acids. Germline V lookup: CDR1 LNHDA, CDR2 SQIVND (reference sequence).

The chain has TRBV9 and TRBJ2-1; D call uncertain. The CDR3 is made up of 14 amino acids. V was shortened by 1 base and J by 6 bases, with 11 bases between the two germline ends. CDR1 is SGDLS, CDR2 YYNGEE, per germline. DNA of the CDR3: TGTGCCAGCAGCGTAAGTGAGTGGTTCAATGAGCAGTTCTTC. Translating it yields CASSVSEWFNEQFF.

The chain uses TRBV5-1 and TRBJ1-3; D remains ambiguous. CDR1 SGHRS and CDR2 YFSETQ come from the germline V gene. CDR3 length equals 14 residues. V lost 2 bases to trimming and J lost 2 bases, with 8 bases between them. DNA for the CDR3: TGCGCCAGCAGCTTAGGTGGGACTGGAAACACCATATATTTT. This encodes CASSLGGTGNTIYF.

The chain joins TRBV7-2 to TRBJ2-7; D gene unclear. This CDR3 is 13 amino acids long. Per the germline V gene, CDR1 is SGHTA and CDR2 is FQGNSA. The germline V and J ends were trimmed by 5 bases and 2 bases, with 10 bases remaining between them. The CDR3 nucleotides read TGTGCCAGCAGCCCGACTGGACCCTACGAGCAGTACTTC. It yields the protein CASSPTGPYEQYF. The whole variable domain, filled in from reference TRBV7-2 and TRBJ2-7, reads GAGVSQSPSNKVTEKGKDVELRCDPISGHTALYWYRQSLGQGLEFLIYFQGNSAPDKSGLPSDRFSAERTGGSVSTLTIQRTQQEDSAVYLCASSPTGPYEQYFGPGTRLTVT.

The rearrangement links TRBV4-3 to TRBJ1-1; D is unclear. CDR3 length: 15 amino acids. Germline V lookup: CDR1 LGHNA, CDR2 YSLEER. Trimming took off 0 bases at V and 0 bases at J, with 8 bases between the two ends. Here the CDR3 DNA reads TGCGCCAGCAGCCAAGATCCCAGAATGAACACTGAAGCTTTCTTT. This gives the protein CASSQDPRMNTEAFF.

The chain couples TRBV9 to TRBJ2-2; weak D call: TRBD2 (6 bases). Looked up from germline, CDR1 is SGDLS and CDR2 is YYNGEE. The V end lost 6 bases, the J end lost 2 bases, and 14 bases lay between the germline ends. The CDR3 length is 15 residues. CDR3 bases: TGTGCCAGCAACCCGCGGGGTTCCAACACCGGGGAGCTGTTTTTT. Translating it yields CASNPRGSNTGELFF.

The chain uses TRBV5-6 and TRBJ1-4, with D possibly being TRBD1 (6 bases). This CDR3 contains 14 residues. In germline, CDR1 is SGHDT, CDR2 YYEEEE. The ends were cut back, 3 bases at V and 8 bases at J, with 14 bases in the middle. The CDR3 reads CASSYYRVQEKLFF. In nucleotides, the CDR3 is TGTGCCAGCAGCTACTACAGGGTTCAGGAAAAACTGTTTTTT. Using reference TRBV5-6 and TRBJ1-4 for the parts outside the CDR3, the full variable domain is DAGVTQSPTHLIKTRGQQVTLRCSPKSGHDTVSWYQQALGQGPQFIFQYYEEEERQRGNFPDRFSGHQFPNYSSELNVNALLLGDSALYLCASSYYRVQEKLFFGSGTQLSVL.